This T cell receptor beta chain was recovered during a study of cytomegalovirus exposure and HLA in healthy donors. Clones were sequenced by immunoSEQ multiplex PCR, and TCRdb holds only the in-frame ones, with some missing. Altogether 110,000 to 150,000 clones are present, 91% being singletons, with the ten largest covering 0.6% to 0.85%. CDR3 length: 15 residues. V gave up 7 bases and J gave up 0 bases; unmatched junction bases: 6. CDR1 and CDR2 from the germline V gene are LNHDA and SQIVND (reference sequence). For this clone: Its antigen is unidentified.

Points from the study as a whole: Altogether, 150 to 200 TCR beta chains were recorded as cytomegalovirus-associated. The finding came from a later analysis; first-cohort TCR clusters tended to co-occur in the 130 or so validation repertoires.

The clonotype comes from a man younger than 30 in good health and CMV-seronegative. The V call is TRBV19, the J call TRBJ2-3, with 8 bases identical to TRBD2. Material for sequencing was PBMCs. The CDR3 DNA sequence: TGTGCCAGTACTATCTTAGCGGGAAGCACAGATACGCAGTATTTT. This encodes CASTILAGSTDTQYF.